This T cell receptor beta chain was retrieved from a study of blood T cell repertoires in COVID-19 (dated by TCRdb to the early 2020s). Turning to the overall study: Collaborator samples came from the United States, Italy and Spain and covered acute and convalescent phases of COVID-19. The prospective study material was composed of cDNA or gDNA derived from T cells, B-cell-depleted T cells, or PBMCs. Subjects who had been exposed to COVID-19, were actively infected with it, or had recovered from it provided the deeply sampled blood TCRbeta repertoires that made up the dataset. The repertoires were made available in a free public database intended to serve as a resource for research on the immune response to SARS-CoV-2. The samples were drawn from two sources: the first 160 participants of the ongoing ImmuneRACE study, and fewer than 1,500 subjects contributed by 6 global collaborators. A de-identified subject ID, COVID-19 status, age in years and sex were almost always included in the sample metadata. Where available, HLA class I and class II types were obtained from metadata supplied by the sample provider rather than from assay-based typing.

What the study reported, not specific to this receptor: The quantity of clinical and demographic metadata differed by source and by participant and was supplied without curation.

TCRbeta CDR3 regions were amplified from genomic DNA using the immunoSEQ Assay, a bias-controlled multiplex PCR. The paper's processing steps were these. Nucleated cell counts per sample were estimated from amplification of reference gene primers within the assay. To quantify the absolute abundance of each unique TCRbeta CDR3 rearrangement, sequence reads were collapsed and filtered. For each sample, productive Simpson clonality was calculated as the square root of Simpson's diversity index across productive rearrangements. TCRdb limited this immuneACCESS table to in-frame rearrangements with V and J called. A share of clones is missing; checked studies link under half to unresolved V genes, and the rest is unexplained. V, J and clone size derive from that table, while D and trimming were established from the DNA sequence. Counted in this sample were approximately 110,000 clones; over 75% of them appeared once. The ten most abundant clones make up 4% to 5% of the sample.

V and J lose 4 bases and 8 bases, and a span of 12 bases separates them. The germline V gene (reference sequence) gives CDR1 as LNHDA and CDR2 as SQIVND. The CDR3 holds 14 amino acids from the cysteine to the phenylalanine. Only the CDR3 portion is preserved as DNA: 42 bases, with reading frame beginning at the first base. The collaborating institutions used their own protocols to collect whole blood in K2EDTA tubes. For TCRbeta analysis, collaborators shipped samples in one of three forms: frozen whole blood, isolated PBMCs, or DNA extracted from either of those sample types. A word on this clone: Its antigen is still unknown. Base qualities are not provided; no much larger clone lies one nucleotide away.

The V and J segments used are TRBV19 and TRBJ1-6; the D gene cannot be resolved reliably. Sequenced material: peripheral blood. This TCR was sampled from a man between 50 and 59 years old with acute or convalescent COVID-19. The nucleotide sequence reads as follows: TGTGCCAGTAGTACGACCGTGACTCATTCACCCCTCCACTTT. The encoded protein is CASSTTVTHSPLHF.